This TCR beta chain was profiled in a study of CD8 T cells in ankylosing spondylitis. TCRdb fed the 5' RACE reads into MiXCR, producing one record per CDR3 protein. The top ten clones hold nearly 7% of a sample with about 540,000 distinct CDR3 sequences, roughly 13% of them seen once. Notes on this clonotype: What it recognizes is unknown.

V was trimmed by 5 bases and J by 4 bases, leaving 23 bases between them. Germline CDR1 reads DFQATT; CDR2 reads SNEGSKA (reference sequence). CDR3 length: 16 residues. Study-wide results and caveats: Ankylosing spondylitis blood seemed to carry a telltale TCR beta motif made of roughly eight highly homologous variants.

Sequences were obtained from blood, either unsorted or a sorted T cell fraction (not recorded which). The chain links TRBV20-1 to TRBJ1-2; a weak D match, TRBD1 (5 bases). The clonotype comes from a male donor with ankylosing spondylitis. The CDR3 spells CSAYPGRGSSPYGYTF. The CDR3 DNA is TGCAGTGCTTATCCGGGACGGGGATCTTCCCCCTATGGCTACACCTTC.